The clone carrying this T cell receptor beta chain was seen at least ten times. The record originates from a study of T cell repertoires in cytomegalovirus infection. TCRdb itself ran the reads through MiXCR, one entry per CDR3 protein. This table holds 560,000 or so distinct CDR3 sequences, 16% found once. CDR1 and CDR2 (germline): MNHEY, SVGEGT. The CDR3 has 20 residues. J gave up 0 bases and V 3 bases, and 15 bases lay outside the gene matches. Material for sequencing was CD8+ T cells from PBMCs. This TCR was recovered from a human donor in good health (CMV status not recorded). Some clones in this sample may be carry-over from other donors' samples. This rearrangement joins TRBV6-2 or TRBV6-3 to TRBJ1-1, with TRBD1 matching over 11 bases. In nucleotides, the CDR3 is TGTGCCAGCAGTTATCGGGACAGGGGGACCGGGTGGGGGATGAACACTGAAGCTTTCTTT. It encodes CASSYRDRGTGWGMNTEAFF.